This entry lists 24 T cell receptor beta chains sequenced from one sample in a study of beta chain features in type 1 diabetes (dated by TCRdb to between 2017 and 2018). Preparation of the library involved the immunoSEQ multiplex PCR assay. The entire isolated RNA was reverse transcribed using the High Capacity cDNA Reverse Transcription Kit, and thus expressed TCRB transcripts were sequenced. The immuneACCESS repertoire file appears here via TCRdb, limited to in-frame rearrangements. These files lack a portion of the clones; in checked studies, under half of the deficit traces to unresolved V genes, and the cause of the others is not known. For this sample the table gives under 450,000 clones, of which about 15% were detected only once. The ten largest clonotypes hold roughly 0.033% of the sample. The sample comprised naive CD4+ T cells from blood. This sample's cell subset or site label indicates: true naive CD4+ T cells. The source is a young man in good health.

This clone has a handful of counts. The chain links TRBV28 to TRBJ2-3; 8 bases match TRBD2. V was pared by 8 bases and J by 4 bases, with 8 bases of the junction left unmatched. This CDR3 has 14 residues. Looked up from germline, CDR1 is MDHEN and CDR2 is SYDVKM. The CDR3: CASALAGRADTQYF. CDR3 DNA sequence: TGTGCCAGCGCCTTAGCGGGACGTGCAGATACGCAGTATTTT.

This clone appeared a few times. The chain joins TRBV18 to TRBJ2-7; no definite D call. Trimming removed 1 base at V and 6 bases at J, with 13 bases between. Germline V gene sequence: CDR1 KGHSH, CDR2 LQKENI. The CDR3 loop spans 14 amino acids. CDR3: CASSPLDINGEQYF. The CDR3 DNA follows: TGTGCCAGCTCACCACTTGACATCAACGGCGAGCAGTACTTC.

Only a few counts were recorded for this clone. The CDR3 bases are TGTGCCAGCTCACCCGGACTAGCGGGGTACAATGAGCAGTTCTTC. This sequence encodes CASSPGLAGYNEQFF. J is TRBJ2-1 and V is TRBV18, with 12 bases aligning to TRBD2. The CDR3 is 15 amino acids. With 3 bases clipped from V and 4 bases from J, the junction kept 1 base outside the gene matches. Germline values: CDR1 KGHSH, CDR2 LQKENI.

This chain connects TRBV30 to TRBJ1-1; 8 bases agree with TRBD1. The CDR3 consists of 14 residues. V trimming: 2 bases; J trimming: 5 bases; junction bases outside the gene matches: 7. CDR1 and CDR2 from the germline V gene are GTSNPN and SVGIG (reference sequence). The chain's CDR3 is CAWSLGQGSTEAFF. CDR3 coding DNA: TGTGCCTGGAGTCTTGGACAGGGCTCTACTGAAGCTTTCTTT.

The V call is TRBV29-1, the J call TRBJ2-1; D call uncertain. V lost 5 bases to trimming and J lost 3 bases, with 11 bases between them. Germline V lookup: CDR1 SQVTM, CDR2 ANQGSEA. The CDR3 has 13 residues. The CDR3 region has the DNA TGCAGCGTTTGGAAGGTTCTCTACAATGAGCAGTTCTTC. Amino acids: CSVWKVLYNEQFF.

V is TRBV5-5 and J is TRBJ2-3; D is unclear. Germline assignment: CDR1 SGHKS and CDR2 YYEKEE (reference sequence). Trimming took off 9 bases at V and 1 base at J, with 12 bases between the two ends. The CDR3 runs to 13 residues. The CDR3: CATTERGTDTQYF. As DNA, the CDR3 is TGTGCCACTACGGAACGGGGCACAGATACGCAGTATTTT.

This clone was counted only a few times. This chain uses TRBV10-3 with TRBJ2-1, with D maybe TRBD1 (5 bases). V lost 7 bases to trimming and J lost 2 bases, with 9 bases between them. CDR3 size: 13 residues. Looked up from germline, CDR1 is ENHRY and CDR2 is SYGVKD. The CDR3 sequence: CAITPDTYNEQFF. The CDR3 region has the DNA TGTGCCATCACACCGGACACCTACAATGAGCAGTTCTTC.

This clone was observed a few times. The V gene is TRBV10-3, the J gene TRBJ1-5; D uncertain. V dropped 6 bases and J dropped 0 bases, with 12 bases sitting between them. Germline CDR1 ENHRY, CDR2 SYGVKD. This CDR3 region has 15 residues. The CDR3 region has the DNA TGTGCCATCAGCGGAACACCTCATAGCAATCAGCCCCAGCATTTT. Residues: CAISGTPHSNQPQHF.

This clone has just a few counts. This chain uses TRBV5-4 with TRBJ2-2; 9 positions agree with TRBD2. Unmatched junction bases numbered 7, after V lost 0 bases and J lost 7 bases. Germline CDR1 reads SGHNT; CDR2 reads YYREEE (reference sequence). CDR3 length equals 16 residues. CDR3 protein: CASSLAAGGQGGELFF. The CDR3 nucleotides are TGTGCCAGCAGCTTGGCTGCGGGGGGGCAAGGCGGGGAGCTGTTTTTT.

The chain carries TRBV2 and TRBJ2-3, with 9 bases identical to TRBD2. The CDR3 has 14 amino acids. V gave up 8 bases and J gave up 0 bases; unmatched junction bases: 3. The germline CDR1 and CDR2 sequences are SNHLY and FYNNEI. Here the CDR3 DNA reads TGTGCCAGCGTGCTAGCGGGAAGCACAGATACGCAGTATTTT. This translates into CASVLAGSTDTQYF.

This clone was seen a handful of times. The chain is built from TRBV25-1 and TRBJ2-1, with D unclear. The germline CDR1 and CDR2 sequences are MGHDK and SYGVNS. V lost 1 base and J 9 bases, leaving 4 bases between the germline ends. CDR3 length equals 11 residues. This CDR3 is CASSESIEQFF. Here the CDR3 DNA reads TGTGCCAGCAGTGAATCTATTGAGCAGTTCTTC.

This clone has a handful of counts. In DNA form, the CDR3 reads TGTGCCAGCAAACTAGGGACAGCGTCCACAGATACGCAGTATTTT. Protein product: CASKLGTASTDTQYF. J is TRBJ2-3 and V is TRBV27; TRBD1 matches at 7 bases. Germline V gives CDR1 MNHEY, CDR2 SMNVEV (reference sequence). The CDR3 has 15 amino acids. V lost 7 bases to trimming and J lost 2 bases; unmatched junction nucleotides: 9.

CDR3 amino acids: CASRRADTQYF. The CDR3 DNA sequence: TGTGCCAGCAGGAGGGCGGATACGCAGTATTTT. The J gene is TRBJ2-3, the V gene TRBV27, with D possibly TRBD2 on 5 matching bases. V lost 6 bases and J 6 bases, leaving 7 bases between the germline ends. Germline V CDR1 and CDR2: MNHEY, SMNVEV (reference sequence). This CDR3 is built from 11 residues.

The chain joins TRBV6-6 to TRBJ2-1; D unresolved. The CDR3 length is 12 residues. Germline values: CDR1 MNHNY, CDR2 SVGAGI (reference sequence). Between the trimmed V and J ends, which lost 8 bases and 15 bases, there was a span of 20 bases. Written as DNA, the CDR3 is TGTGCCAGCCGGGTTATTTGGGAAGGCTTGTTCTTC. Its protein product is CASRVIWEGLFF.

Worth noting for this clone: A read error is possible here, since a much larger clone lies one base away. This CDR3 is also generated by other DNA sequences in the sample. The J gene is TRBJ2-5, the V gene TRBV7-6; D remains unclear. Trimming pared 2 bases from V and 3 bases from J, leaving 1 base between. Germline CDR1 reads SGHVS; CDR2 reads FNYEAQ. The CDR3 has 11 amino acids. CDR3 coding DNA: TGTGCCAGCAGCTTAAAAGAGACCCAGTACTTC. Amino acids: CASSLKETQYF.

This clone has only a few counts. The V gene is TRBV6-5, the J gene TRBJ1-2; a weak D match, TRBD1 (5 bases). The CDR3 is made up of 12 amino acids. V was clipped by 7 bases and J by 7 bases, with 13 bases between them. Germline values: CDR1 MNHEY, CDR2 SVGAGI. CDR3 amino acids: CASTSRGGGYTF. DNA of the CDR3: TGTGCCAGCACCTCGCGCGGGGGTGGCTACACCTTC.

The chain carries TRBV2 and TRBJ1-1, with 7 bases matching TRBD1. The germline gives CDR1 SNHLY, CDR2 FYNNEI. V lost 7 bases to trimming and J lost 1 base; unmatched junction nucleotides: 3. CDR3 length equals 13 residues. The chain's CDR3 is CASMYRGNTEAFF. The CDR3 DNA reads TGTGCCAGCATGTACAGGGGGAACACTGAAGCTTTCTTT.

The gene calls are TRBV6-5 and TRBJ2-1; D gene uncertain. CDR1 and CDR2 from the germline V gene are MNHEY and SVGAGI. V gave up 0 bases and J gave up 2 bases, with 8 bases separating them. This CDR3 region has 15 residues. CDR3 region: CASSYSTRTYNEQFF. Written as DNA, the CDR3 is TGTGCCAGCAGTTACTCGACGCGGACCTACAATGAGCAGTTCTTC.

This clone was seen only a few times. The chain couples TRBV7-9 to TRBJ2-1; D is unresolved. The V and J ends lost 11 bases and 6 bases respectively, with 14 bases between them. The CDR3 contains 12 residues. Germline values: CDR1 SEHNR, CDR2 FQNEAQ (reference sequence). DNA of the CDR3: TGTGCCGGAGCCCCTTGGGGCAATGAGCAGTTCTTC. Residues: CAGAPWGNEQFF.

This clone turned up a few times. The chain couples TRBV28 to TRBJ1-2; possibly TRBD1 for D (6 bases). The germline V and J ends were trimmed by 9 bases and 6 bases, with 11 bases remaining between them. The germline V gene encodes CDR1 MDHEN and CDR2 SYDVKM. The CDR3 is 11 amino acids. CDR3 protein: CASYRENGYTF. In DNA, the CDR3 is TGTGCCAGTTACAGGGAAAATGGCTACACCTTC.

This clone was seen a handful of times. This sequence joins TRBV27 and TRBJ1-5; maybe TRBD1 (5 bases). CDR1 is MNHEY and CDR2 is SMNVEV in the germline V gene (reference sequence). V was pared by 5 bases and J by 6 bases, with 23 bases between. CDR3 length: 17 amino acids. The CDR3 here is CASSAILMGEKGQPQHF. CDR3 coding DNA: TGTGCCAGCAGTGCCATTTTAATGGGGGAAAAAGGTCAGCCCCAGCATTTT.

This clone came up a few times. The V and J genes are TRBV11-1 and TRBJ2-1, with TRBD2 matching over 8 bases. The CDR3 is made up of 17 amino acids. Germline lookup yields CDR1 SGHAT and CDR2 FQDESV (reference sequence). The ends lost 5 bases at V and 3 bases at J; junction bases unmatched: 12. The CDR3 protein is CASSLPRSGRNYNEQFF. In DNA form, the CDR3 reads TGTGCCAGCAGCCTCCCAAGGAGCGGGAGAAACTACAATGAGCAGTTCTTC.

This clone was seen a handful of times. The V and J genes are TRBV6-5 and TRBJ2-7, with D maybe TRBD1 (6 bases). Trimming took off 0 bases at V and 5 bases at J, with 11 bases between the two ends. The CDR3 loop spans 14 amino acids. Germline-derived CDR1 and CDR2 are MNHEY and SVGAGI. The chain's CDR3 is CASSYSRGSNEQYF. Here the CDR3 DNA reads TGTGCCAGCAGTTACTCGAGGGGGAGTAACGAGCAGTACTTC.

The V gene is TRBV29-1, the J gene TRBJ1-2; D perhaps matches TRBD1 (5 bases). This CDR3 spans 15 amino acids. Germline-derived CDR1 and CDR2 are SQVTM and ANQGSEA. Trimming shortened V by 2 bases and J by 8 bases, and 21 bases separated the two germline ends. The CDR3 loop reads CSVEKTPQGSGGYTF. CDR3 sequence (DNA): TGCAGCGTTGAAAAGACCCCTCAGGGTAGTGGAGGCTACACCTTC.